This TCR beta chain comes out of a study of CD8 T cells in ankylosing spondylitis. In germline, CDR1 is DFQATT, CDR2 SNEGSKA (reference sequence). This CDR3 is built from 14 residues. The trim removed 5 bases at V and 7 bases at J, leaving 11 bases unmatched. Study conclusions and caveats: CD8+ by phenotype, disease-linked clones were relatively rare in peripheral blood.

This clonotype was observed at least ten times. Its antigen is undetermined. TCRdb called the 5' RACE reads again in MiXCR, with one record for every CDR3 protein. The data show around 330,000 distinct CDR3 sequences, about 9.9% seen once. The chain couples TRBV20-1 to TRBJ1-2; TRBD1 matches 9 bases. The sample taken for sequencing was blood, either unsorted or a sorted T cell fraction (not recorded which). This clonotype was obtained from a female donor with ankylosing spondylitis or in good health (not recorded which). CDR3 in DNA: TGCAGTGCTCCTCCCCGACAGGGGGTGTTTGGCTACACCTTC. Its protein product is CSAPPRQGVFGYTF.